This TCR beta chain was identified in a study of shared clonotypes between healthy human individuals. Germline assignment: CDR1 KGHSH and CDR2 LQKENI. The CDR3 extends over 14 amino acids. V lost 3 bases and J lost 2; bases outside the gene matches: 1. Comments on this clone: At the DNA level, this CDR3 is encoded by other sequences in the same sample as well.

Using immunoSEQ multiplex PCR, the repertoire was profiled, and TCRdb retains in-frame clones only, with some absent. Here the sample spans more than 850,000 clones, approximately 80% being singletons. J is TRBJ2-1 and V is TRBV18, with 7 positions matching TRBD1. This TCR came from a man aged 18 to 29 in good health. Some clones in this sample may be carry-over from other donors' samples. The source material was memory CD4+ T cells from PBMCs. Subset here: CD45RA-negative fraction. The CDR3 loop is CASSPQGAYNEQFF. CDR3 in DNA: TGTGCCAGCTCACCCCAGGGGGCCTACAATGAGCAGTTCTTC.